A selection of T cell receptor beta chains follows, all from one sample in a study of blood T cell repertoires in COVID-19. Assay used: immunoSEQ multiplex PCR; TCRdb lists only in-frame clones, some missing. The data hold about 280,000 clones, with around 85% observed a single time. Material for sequencing was peripheral blood. The receptors were gathered from a woman in her 30s who had recovered from COVID-19. The CDR3 runs from the conserved cysteine through the conserved F or W. The order of the fields is D gene, J gene, V gene, CDR3 protein. A D gene is named only where the DNA matches it firmly.

>-|TRBJ1-1|TRBV27
CASSLLVGSEAFF
>-|TRBJ2-5|TRBV4-2
CASSQTDQETQYF
>-|TRBJ1-1|TRBV19
CASSIEATNTEAFF
>-|TRBJ2-7|TRBV2
CASSVWTPSEQYF
>-|TRBJ1-4|TRBV4-1
CASSQYSDDSLNEKLFF
>TRBD1|TRBJ2-7|TRBV3-1/TRBV3-2
CASSQGAGGHEQYF
>TRBD1|TRBJ1-4|TRBV2
CASSEDRGGEKLFF
>-|TRBJ2-7|TRBV5-1
CASSSTARVNEQYF
>-|TRBJ1-2|TRBV5-4
CASSKGVNYGYTF
>-|TRBJ2-3|TRBV4-1
CASSQASTDTQYF
>-|TRBJ2-1|TRBV7-9
CASSPRGTRSYNEQFF
>TRBD1|TRBJ2-7|TRBV5-6
CASSPLGQSYEQYF
>TRBD1|TRBJ1-4|TRBV7-2
CASSSGGGLSFGKLFF
>-|TRBJ1-1|TRBV7-2
CASSLVSGRTEAFF
>-|TRBJ2-7|TRBV28
CASAAGYYEQYF
>-|TRBJ2-7|TRBV12-3/TRBV12-4
CASRAGMSYEQYF
>TRBD1|TRBJ2-7|TRBV5-4
CASSTSGQGTSYEQYF
>TRBD1|TRBJ1-1|TRBV18
CASSPGQGVPNTEAFF
>-|TRBJ2-5|TRBV2
CASSVAQETQYF
>-|TRBJ2-1|TRBV7-8
CASSLSGQSYNEQFF
>TRBD2|TRBJ2-2|TRBV23-1
CASKPQAGESVGDTGELFF
>-|TRBJ2-7|TRBV3-1/TRBV3-2
CASSQDIGGKQYF
>-|TRBJ2-2|TRBV6-4
CASSEGGRGTNTGELFF
>TRBD1|TRBJ2-4|TRBV28
CASSGTGATNWNIQYF
>-|TRBJ2-3|TRBV6-5
CASSRGSTDTQYF
>TRBD1|TRBJ1-1|TRBV7-9
CASSPRGWTEAFF
>TRBD2|TRBJ2-2|TRBV5-4
CASSLGTSGELFF
>-|TRBJ1-2|TRBV14
CASSQLRDNYYGYTF
>TRBD2|TRBJ2-7|TRBV5-1
CASSWGTSGSIYEQYF
>-|TRBJ1-2|TRBV28
CASSLRENYGYTF
>-|TRBJ2-3|TRBV7-2
CASSSGQALDTQYF
>TRBD2|TRBJ2-7|TRBV19
CASSIGTSREQYF
>TRBD2|TRBJ2-1|TRBV19
CASMAGGIYNEQFF
>-|TRBJ2-6|TRBV5-5
CASSSRGETGANVLTF
>-|TRBJ1-2|TRBV19
CASSINRDYGYTF
>-|TRBJ2-2|TRBV3-1/TRBV3-2
CASSQERGRLGGELFF
>TRBD1|TRBJ1-6|TRBV5-6
CASSFRGTANSPLHF
>-|TRBJ2-2|TRBV6-5
CASTRGGGELFF
>-|TRBJ2-7|TRBV3-1/TRBV3-2
CASSQGRSSYEQYF
>-|TRBJ2-7|TRBV15
CATSREGGYEQYF
>-|TRBJ1-1|TRBV12-3/TRBV12-4
CASRGGPSTEAFF